This T cell receptor (beta chain) was retrieved from a study of blood T cell repertoires in COVID-19. Here immunoSEQ multiplex PCR was the method, and the copy in TCRdb shows in-frame clones only, minus some. The data contain a few hundred thousand clones, 70% to 90% of them seen just once; the ten biggest clones take up around 3%. The length of the CDR3 is 13 residues. The germline CDR1 and CDR2 sequences are SGHAT and FQNNGV. The J segment lost 6 bases and the V segment lost 2 bases, leaving 3 bases of the junction unmatched. Sequenced material: peripheral blood. The clonotype was recovered from a man between 18 and 35 years old with active or convalescent COVID-19. The chain recombines TRBV11-2 with TRBJ1-2, with 7 bases identical to TRBD1. The CDR3 sequence is CASSLYRGHGYTF. DNA of the CDR3: TGTGCCAGCAGCTTATACAGGGGACATGGCTACACCTTC. Looking up the rest from reference TRBV11-2 and TRBJ1-2 gives the full variable domain: EAGVAQSPRYKIIEKRQSVAFWCNPISGHATLYWYQQILGQGPKLLIQFQNNGVVDDSQLPKDRFSAERLKGVDSTLKIQPAKLEDSAVYLCASSLYRGHGYTFGSGTRLTVV.